A selection of T cell receptor beta chains follows, all from one sample in a study of identical twins. MiXCR was run by TCRdb on the 5' RACE reads, yielding one entry per CDR3 protein. The sample yields 200,000 to 250,000 distinct CDR3 sequences, more than 6.5% seen once. This sample also appeared in a second study, on yellow fever vaccine responses in identical twins.

Sequencing input: memory (CD45RO+) T cells sorted from blood. The source of these receptors is a young woman in good health. Both conserved end residues are part of each CDR3. D genes are given only for firm matches. Rows may omit the clone size; those that give it use once, few, many or a size class.

>NA|16|TRBJ2-3|TRBV20-1|many
CSARRLQGSGTDTQYF
TGCAGTGCTAGAAGATTACAGGGCTCCGGCACAGATACGCAGTATTTT
>NA|13|TRBJ2-1|TRBV4-3|NA
CASSRAVRYEQFF
TGCGCCAGCAGCCGGGCGGTTAGGTATGAGCAGTTCTTC
>NA|15|TRBJ2-7|TRBV5-1|few
CASSLYTDYSYEQYF
TGCGCCAGCAGCTTGTATACAGATTACTCCTACGAGCAGTACTTC
>NA|15|TRBJ1-5|TRBV12-3/TRBV12-4|many
CASSLTRKGDQPQHF
TGTGCCAGCAGTTTAACCAGGAAGGGGGATCAGCCCCAGCATTTT
>TRBD2|16|TRBJ2-5|TRBV7-8|few
CASSLGLGGGQETQYF
TGTGCCAGCAGCTTAGGGTTGGGCGGGGGGCAAGAGACCCAGTACTTC
>TRBD1|16|TRBJ1-1|TRBV25-1|NA
CASSDNRGERNTEAFF
TGTGCCAGCAGTGATAACAGGGGTGAGCGGAACACTGAAGCTTTCTTT
>NA|14|TRBJ2-5|TRBV5-1|many
CASSPGSYQETQYF
TGCGCCAGCAGTCCCGGGTCGTACCAAGAGACCCAGTACTTC
>NA|12|TRBJ2-3|TRBV5-1|few
CASSSDRDTQYF
TGCGCCAGCAGCTCCGATCGGGATACGCAGTATTTT
>NA|16|TRBJ2-6|TRBV28|NA
CASSLWGASGANVLTF
TGTGCCAGCAGTTTATGGGGAGCCTCTGGGGCCAACGTCCTGACTTTC
>TRBD2|17|TRBJ2-1|TRBV5-1|NA
CASSLGTSPDPYNEQFF
TGCGCCAGCAGCTTGGGGACTAGCCCAGACCCCTACAATGAGCAGTTCTTC
>NA|14|TRBJ1-6|TRBV2|NA
CASSGVTRGSPLHF
TGTGCCAGCAGCGGGGTTACCAGGGGTTCACCCCTCCACTTT
>NA|14|TRBJ2-7|TRBV5-5|NA
CASSFEGSPGEQYF
TGTGCCAGCAGCTTCGAGGGGTCCCCAGGTGAGCAGTACTTC
>NA|14|TRBJ2-3|TRBV5-1|many
CASSHGRNTDTQYF
TGCGCCAGCAGCCACGGACGAAACACAGATACGCAGTATTTT
>NA|17|TRBJ2-1|TRBV19|NA
CASSPPPTGSSYNEQFF
TGTGCCAGTAGTCCACCTCCAACGGGAAGCTCCTACAATGAGCAGTTCTTC
>NA|12|TRBJ1-6|TRBV2|many
CASDRGPSPLHF
TGTGCCAGCGACCGAGGGCCTTCACCCCTCCACTTT
>NA|15|TRBJ1-1|TRBV4-2|NA
CASSQDSGTTTEAFF
TGTGCCAGCAGCCAAGATAGTGGCACGACCACTGAAGCTTTCTTT
>NA|13|TRBJ2-3|TRBV27|few
CASSLPLKGRQYF
TGTGCCAGCAGTCTCCCCTTGAAGGGTCGCCAGTATTTT
>NA|11|TRBJ2-1|TRBV12-3/TRBV12-4|many
CASSSIVEQFF
TGTGCCAGCAGCTCGATCGTTGAGCAGTTCTTC
>TRBD2|15|TRBJ2-7|TRBV6-5|NA
CASSYSTSDSYEQYF
TGTGCCAGCAGTTACTCGACTAGCGACTCCTACGAGCAGTACTTC
>TRBD2|16|TRBJ2-1|TRBV4-2|many
CASSQGTSGSYNEQFF
TGTGCCAGCAGCCAAGGGACTAGCGGGAGCTACAATGAGCAGTTCTTC
>TRBD1|20|TRBJ1-5|TRBV28|many
CASSQWGAQGERFSNQPQHF
TGTGCCAGCAGCCAATGGGGGGCACAGGGGGAGCGGTTTAGCAATCAGCCCCAGCATTTT
>NA|14|TRBJ2-7|TRBV20-1|few
CSANRGRSSYEQYF
TGCAGCGCTAATCGGGGAAGATCCTCCTACGAGCAGTACTTC
>TRBD2|16|TRBJ2-1|TRBV7-2|NA
CASSREGRGGYNEQFF
TGTGCCAGCAGCCGGGAGGGGCGTGGGGGGTACAATGAGCAGTTCTTC
>NA|14|TRBJ2-3|TRBV7-9|NA
CASSLAKRSDTQYF
TGTGCCAGCAGCTTAGCAAAACGGTCAGATACGCAGTATTTT
>TRBD1|14|TRBJ2-7|TRBV5-1|many
CASSLGTGGDEQYF
TGCGCCAGCAGCTTAGGTACAGGGGGCGACGAGCAGTACTTC
>NA|13|TRBJ2-5|TRBV12-3/TRBV12-4|many
CASSLRGRETQYF
TGTGCCAGCAGTTTACGAGGGCGAGAGACCCAGTACTTC
>NA|12|TRBJ1-5|TRBV7-9|many
CASSDRNQPQHF
TGTGCCAGCAGCGACCGTAATCAGCCCCAGCATTTT
>TRBD2|17|TRBJ2-3|TRBV9|few
CASSVYPQAGDTDTQYF
TGTGCCAGCAGCGTTTACCCACAAGCGGGGGACACAGATACGCAGTATTTT
>NA|15|TRBJ2-5|TRBV4-2|many
CASSQVLAADETQYF
TGTGCCAGCAGCCAAGTCCTCGCGGCCGACGAGACCCAGTACTTC
>TRBD1|14|TRBJ1-5|TRBV6-2/TRBV6-3|NA
CASSDGTGVQPQHF
TGTGCCAGCAGTGATGGGACAGGGGTTCAGCCCCAGCATTTT
>NA|13|TRBJ2-7|TRBV3-1|many
CASSQDKPRKQYF
TGTGCCAGCAGCCAAGATAAACCAAGAAAGCAGTACTTC
>NA|13|TRBJ1-5|TRBV3-1|few
CASSQDRIQPQHF
TGTGCCAGCAGCCAAGATAGGATTCAGCCCCAGCATTTT
>NA|13|TRBJ2-2|TRBV19|few
CASTPGPTGELFF
TGTGCCAGTACCCCAGGACCAACCGGGGAGCTGTTTTTT